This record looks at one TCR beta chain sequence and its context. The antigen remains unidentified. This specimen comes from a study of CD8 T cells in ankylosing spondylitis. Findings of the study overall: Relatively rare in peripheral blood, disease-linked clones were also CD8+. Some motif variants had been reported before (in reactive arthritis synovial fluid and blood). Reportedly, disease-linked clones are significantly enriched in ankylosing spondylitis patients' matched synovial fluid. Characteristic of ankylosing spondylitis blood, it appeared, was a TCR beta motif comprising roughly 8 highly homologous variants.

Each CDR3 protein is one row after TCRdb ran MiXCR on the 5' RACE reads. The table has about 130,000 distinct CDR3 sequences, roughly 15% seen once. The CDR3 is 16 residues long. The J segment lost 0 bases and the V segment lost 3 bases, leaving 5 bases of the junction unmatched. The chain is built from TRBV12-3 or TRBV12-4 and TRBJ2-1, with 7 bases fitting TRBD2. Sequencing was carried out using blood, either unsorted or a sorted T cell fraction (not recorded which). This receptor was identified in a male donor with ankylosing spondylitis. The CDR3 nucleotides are TGTGCCAGCAGTTTCGGGCTAGCGGACTCCTACAATGAGCAGTTCTTC. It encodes CASSFGLADSYNEQFF.